This T cell receptor beta chain came from a study of neoadjuvant nivolumab and ipilimumab in lung cancer. Study-wide context: Patients got nivolumab 3 mg/kg on days 1, 15 and 29; combination added ipilimumab 1 mg/kg day 1. Findings and limits, study-wide: Pretherapy blood TCR richness correlated positively with resected tumor richness.

Germline-derived CDR1 and CDR2 are MDHEN and SYDVKM. V shed 11 bases, J shed 5 bases, and the junction held 7 bases outside the gene matches. The CDR3 consists of 13 residues. Worth noting for this clone: The antigen remains undetermined.

Clones were sequenced by immunoSEQ multiplex PCR, and TCRdb holds only the in-frame ones, with some missing. Of fewer than 30,000 clones listed, 60% to 85% are singletons. This TCR was recovered from an adult with non-small cell lung cancer. The chain has TRBV28 and TRBJ2-3, with 10 bases identical to TRBD2. Source: tumor tissue, taken after neoadjuvant nivolumab, alone or with ipilimumab, at or shortly before surgery. CDR3 loop: CASVAGGLDTQYF. The DNA of the CDR3 is TGTGCCTCAGTAGCGGGGGGCCTAGATACGCAGTATTTT.